The clone carrying this T cell receptor beta chain was recorded many times. Amplification of the TCR beta CDR3 regions used RNA transcripts (as template). First-round RT-PCR relied on HTBI primers, and a second-round multiplex PCR came next. Each CDR3 protein gets one entry after TCRdb re-called the multiplex PCR reads with MiXCR. The data hold about 700,000 distinct CDR3 sequences, with about 44% observed a single time. These data come from a study of Graves' ophthalmopathy and Graves' hyperthyroidism. Germline CDR1 DFQATT, CDR2 SNEGSKA (reference sequence). This CDR3 is 14 amino acids long. V was shortened by 0 bases and J by 4 bases, with 10 bases between the two germline ends.

This TCR derives from an adult man with Graves' ophthalmopathy. Source material: peripheral blood. The rearrangement joins TRBV20-1 to TRBJ1-5, with a possible D match to TRBD1 (5 bases). In nucleotides, the CDR3 is TGCAGTGCTAGAGATTCAGGGCGGAATCAGCCCCAGCATTTT. Amino acids: CSARDSGRNQPQHF.